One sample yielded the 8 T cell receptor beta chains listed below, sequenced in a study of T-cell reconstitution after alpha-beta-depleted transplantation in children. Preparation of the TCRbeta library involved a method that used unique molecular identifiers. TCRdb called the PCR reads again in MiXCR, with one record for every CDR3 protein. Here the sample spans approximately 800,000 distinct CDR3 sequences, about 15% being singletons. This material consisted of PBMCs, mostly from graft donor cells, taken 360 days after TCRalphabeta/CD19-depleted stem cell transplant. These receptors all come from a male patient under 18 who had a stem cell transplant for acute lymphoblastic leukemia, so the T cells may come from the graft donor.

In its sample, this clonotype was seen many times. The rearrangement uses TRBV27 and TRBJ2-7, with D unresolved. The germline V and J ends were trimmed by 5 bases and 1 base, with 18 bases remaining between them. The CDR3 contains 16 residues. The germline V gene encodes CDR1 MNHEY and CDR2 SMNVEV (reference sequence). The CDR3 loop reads CASSPSRTGFSYEQYF. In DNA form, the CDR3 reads TGTGCCAGCAGTCCTTCCCGGACGGGTTTTTCCTACGAGCAGTACTTC.

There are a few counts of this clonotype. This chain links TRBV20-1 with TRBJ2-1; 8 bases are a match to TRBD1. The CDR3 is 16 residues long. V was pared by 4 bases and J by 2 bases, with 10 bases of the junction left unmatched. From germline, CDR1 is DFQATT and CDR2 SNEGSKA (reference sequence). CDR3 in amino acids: CSANTGTGTAYNEQFF. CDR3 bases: TGCAGTGCTAATACCGGGACAGGAACGGCCTACAATGAGCAGTTCTTC.

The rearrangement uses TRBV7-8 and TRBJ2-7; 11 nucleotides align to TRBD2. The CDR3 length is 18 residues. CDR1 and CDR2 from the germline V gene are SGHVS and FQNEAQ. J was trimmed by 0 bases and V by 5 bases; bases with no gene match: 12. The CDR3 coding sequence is TGTGCCAGCAGCCCCCAGGGTAGCGGGAGGGTCGGCTCCTACGAGCAGTACTTC. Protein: CASSPQGSGRVGSYEQYF.

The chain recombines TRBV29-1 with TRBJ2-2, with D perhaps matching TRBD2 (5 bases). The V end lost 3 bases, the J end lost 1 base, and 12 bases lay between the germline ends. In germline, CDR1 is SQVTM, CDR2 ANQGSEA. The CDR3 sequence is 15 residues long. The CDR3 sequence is CSVEDGVQNTGELFF. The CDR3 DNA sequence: TGCAGCGTTGAGGACGGGGTCCAGAACACCGGGGAGCTGTTTTTT.

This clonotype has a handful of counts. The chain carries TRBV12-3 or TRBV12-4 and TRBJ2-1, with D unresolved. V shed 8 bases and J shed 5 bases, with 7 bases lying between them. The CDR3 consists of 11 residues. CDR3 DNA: TGTGCCAGCGCCGGGCACAATGAGCAGTTCTTC. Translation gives CASAGHNEQFF.

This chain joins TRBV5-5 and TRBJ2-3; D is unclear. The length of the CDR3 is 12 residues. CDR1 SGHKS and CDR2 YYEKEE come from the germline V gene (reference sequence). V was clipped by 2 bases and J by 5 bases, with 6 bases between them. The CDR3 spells CASSLRIDTQYF. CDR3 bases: TGTGCCAGCAGCTTAAGAATAGATACGCAGTATTTT.

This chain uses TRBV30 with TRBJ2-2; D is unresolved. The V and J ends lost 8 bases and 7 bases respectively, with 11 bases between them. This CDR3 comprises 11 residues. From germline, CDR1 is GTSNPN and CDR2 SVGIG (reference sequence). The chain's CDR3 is CASRTGGELFF. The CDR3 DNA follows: TGTGCCAGCCGGACGGGCGGGGAGCTGTTTTTT.

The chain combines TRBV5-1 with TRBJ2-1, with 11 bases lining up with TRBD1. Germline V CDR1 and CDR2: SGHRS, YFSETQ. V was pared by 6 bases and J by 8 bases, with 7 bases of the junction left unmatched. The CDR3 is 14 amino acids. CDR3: CASKRTGGLDEQFF. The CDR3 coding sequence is TGCGCCAGCAAACGGACAGGGGGCCTCGATGAGCAGTTCTTC.